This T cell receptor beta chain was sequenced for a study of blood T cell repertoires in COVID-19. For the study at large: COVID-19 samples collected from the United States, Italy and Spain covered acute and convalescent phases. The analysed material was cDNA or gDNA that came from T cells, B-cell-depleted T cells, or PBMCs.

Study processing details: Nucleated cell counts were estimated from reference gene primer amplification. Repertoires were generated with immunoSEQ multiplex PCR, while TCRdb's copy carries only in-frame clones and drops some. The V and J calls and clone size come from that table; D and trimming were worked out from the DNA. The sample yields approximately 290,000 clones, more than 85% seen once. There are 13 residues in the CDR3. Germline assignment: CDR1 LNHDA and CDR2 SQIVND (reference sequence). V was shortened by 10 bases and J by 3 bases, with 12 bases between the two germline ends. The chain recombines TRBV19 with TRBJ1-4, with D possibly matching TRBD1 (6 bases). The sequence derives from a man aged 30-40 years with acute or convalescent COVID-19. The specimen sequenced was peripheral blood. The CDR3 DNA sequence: TGTGCCACCTCGGACAGATCTAATGAAAAACTGTTTTTT. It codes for CATSDRSNEKLFF.